The clone carrying this T cell receptor (beta chain) appeared a few times. Its cognate antigen is unknown. Sorted populations comprised CD4+ and CD8+ T cells obtained from PBMCs. Extracted RNA was reverse transcribed into cDNA, the sequencing template. Generated by immunoSEQ multiplex PCR, the TCRdb table keeps only in-frame clones and is missing some. The sample lists a few hundred thousand clones, just over 55% occurring once. The CDR3 extends over 12 amino acids. CDR1 is SEHNR, CDR2 FQNEAQ, per germline (reference sequence). Trimming cost V 5 bases and J 7 bases, with 11 bases left between them. These data belong to a study of CD8+ T cells in alopecia areata. Study-wide results and limits: TCR sharing across patients was less clear than in mice, possibly HLA-related. In lesional scalp, particularly from alopecia totalis/universalis, clonality was higher than in normal scalp.

The chain is built from TRBV7-9 and TRBJ1-1, with D unresolved. Sequencing was performed on CD8+ T cells sorted from blood. This receptor was taken from a human donor in good health. CDR3 region: CASSADTVEAFF. The CDR3 coding sequence is TGTGCCAGCAGCGCCGACACGGTTGAAGCTTTCTTT.